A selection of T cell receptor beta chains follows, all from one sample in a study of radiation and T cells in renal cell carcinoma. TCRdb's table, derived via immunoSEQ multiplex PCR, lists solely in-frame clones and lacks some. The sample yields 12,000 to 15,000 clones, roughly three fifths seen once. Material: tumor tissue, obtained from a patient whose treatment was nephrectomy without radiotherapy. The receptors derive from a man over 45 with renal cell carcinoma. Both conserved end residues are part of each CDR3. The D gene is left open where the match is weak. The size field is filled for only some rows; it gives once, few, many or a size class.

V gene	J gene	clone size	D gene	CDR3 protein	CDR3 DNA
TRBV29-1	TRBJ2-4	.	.	CSVEGNSGEYF	TGCAGCGTTGAGGGGAACAGCGGAGAGTACTTC
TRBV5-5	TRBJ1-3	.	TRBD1	CASSSGGSGNTIYF	TGTGCCAGCAGCTCAGGGGGGTCTGGAAACACCATATATTTT
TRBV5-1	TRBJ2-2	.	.	CASSTGPPNTGELFF	TGCGCCAGCAGCACCGGACCCCCAAACACCGGGGAGCTGTTTTTT
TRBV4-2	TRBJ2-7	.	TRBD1	CASSQATRGTGFDEQYF	TGTGCCAGCAGCCAGGCCACCCGCGGGACAGGATTCGACGAGCAGTACTTC
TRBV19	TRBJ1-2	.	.	CASSSREYGYTF	TGTGCCAGTAGTAGCAGAGAATATGGCTACACCTTC
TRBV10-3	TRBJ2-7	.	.	CAISEDRWEQYF	TGTGCCATCAGTGAGGACAGATGGGAGCAGTACTTC
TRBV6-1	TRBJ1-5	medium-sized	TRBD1	CASSERDRNYNQPQHF	TGTGCCAGCAGTGAAAGGGACAGGAATTACAATCAGCCCCAGCATTTT
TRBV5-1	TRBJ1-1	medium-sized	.	CASSLGQLGSEAFF	TGCGCCAGCAGCTTGGGACAGCTCGGGTCTGAAGCTTTCTTT
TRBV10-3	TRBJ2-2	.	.	CAISEGGAPDTGELFF	TGTGCCATCAGTGAGGGGGGCGCTCCGGACACCGGGGAGCTGTTTTTT
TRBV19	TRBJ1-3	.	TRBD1	CASSIGQGGHTIYF	TGTGCCAGTAGTATCGGACAGGGTGGGCACACCATATATTTT
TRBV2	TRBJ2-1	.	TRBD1	CASSASRQGANNEQFF	TGTGCCAGCAGCGCCTCTCGACAGGGGGCTAACAATGAGCAGTTCTTC
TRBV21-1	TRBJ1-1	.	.	CASSFIPRGGSSTEAFF	TGTGCCAGCAGCTTCATCCCCCGAGGGGGCAGCTCTACCGAAGCTTTCTTT
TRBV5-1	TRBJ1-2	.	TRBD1	CASSPSGQGYGYTF	TGCGCCAGCAGCCCTTCGGGACAGGGCTATGGCTACACCTTC
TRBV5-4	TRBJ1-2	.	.	CASSLPLGETYGYTF	TGTGCCAGCAGCTTGCCCCTAGGGGAAACCTATGGCTACACCTTC
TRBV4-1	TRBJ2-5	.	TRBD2	CASSPGTSGGEETQYF	TGCGCCAGCAGTCCTGGCACTAGCGGGGGGGAAGAGACCCAGTACTTC
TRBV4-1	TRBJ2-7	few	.	CASSQAPGSSSYEQYF	TGCGCCAGCAGCCAAGCCCCAGGGTCGAGCTCCTACGAGCAGTACTTC
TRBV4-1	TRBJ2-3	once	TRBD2	CASSHRTSGVLTDTQYF	TGCGCCAGCAGCCACAGGACTAGCGGGGTACTCACAGATACGCAGTATTTT
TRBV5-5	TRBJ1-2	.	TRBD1	CASSSLRGLDYGYTF	TGTGCCAGCAGCTCCCTCAGGGGGTTAGACTATGGCTACACCTTC
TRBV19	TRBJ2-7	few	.	CATGGTRWDEQYF	TGTGCCACCGGGGGGACACGTTGGGACGAGCAGTACTTC
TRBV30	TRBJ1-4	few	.	CAWRGEVFEKLFF	TGTGCCTGGAGGGGGGAGGTCTTCGAAAAACTGTTTTTT
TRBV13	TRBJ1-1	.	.	CASSPMGPLNTEAFF	TGTGCCAGCAGCCCTATGGGACCGTTGAACACTGAAGCTTTCTTT
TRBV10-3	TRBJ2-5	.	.	CASSTGYQETQYF	TGTGCCAGCAGCACAGGTTACCAAGAGACCCAGTACTTC
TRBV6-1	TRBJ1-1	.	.	CASILLQGSGAFF	TGTGCCAGCATCTTATTACAGGGATCGGGAGCTTTCTTT
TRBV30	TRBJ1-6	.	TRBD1	CAWSTGDRDSPLHF	TGTGCCTGGAGTACCGGGGACAGGGATTCACCCCTCCACTTT
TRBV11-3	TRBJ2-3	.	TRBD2	CASSLGASSGVTDTQYF	TGTGCCAGCAGCTTAGGGGCTTCTAGCGGGGTCACAGATACGCAGTATTTT
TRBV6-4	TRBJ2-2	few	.	CASSVRLNTGELFF	TGTGCCAGCAGTGTACGCCTCAACACCGGGGAGCTGTTTTTT
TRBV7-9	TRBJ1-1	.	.	CASSPTLVMNTEAFF	TGTGCCAGCAGCCCTACACTGGTCATGAACACTGAAGCTTTCTTT
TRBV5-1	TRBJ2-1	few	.	CASSLPTDAYNEQFF	TGCGCCAGCAGCCTACCTACCGACGCGTACAATGAGCAGTTCTTC
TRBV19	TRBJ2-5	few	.	CASSIRREIQETQYF	TGTGCCAGTAGTATTCGGAGGGAAATCCAAGAGACCCAGTACTTC
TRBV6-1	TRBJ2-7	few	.	CASNGDSYEQYF	TGTGCCAGCAACGGCGACTCCTACGAGCAGTACTTC
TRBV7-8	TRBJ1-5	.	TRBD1	CASSLVQGEINQPQHF	TGTGCCAGCAGCTTAGTCCAGGGGGAGATAAATCAGCCCCAGCATTTT
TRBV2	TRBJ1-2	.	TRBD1	CASSESTGGDYGYTF	TGTGCCAGCAGTGAATCGACAGGGGGCGACTATGGCTACACCTTC
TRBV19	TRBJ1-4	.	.	CASSSQGTATNEKLFF	TGTGCCAGTAGTTCACAGGGAACGGCAACTAATGAAAAACTGTTTTTT
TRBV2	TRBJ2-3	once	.	CASSAYTSTDTQYF	TGTGCCAGCAGTGCCTACACCTCCACAGATACGCAGTATTTT
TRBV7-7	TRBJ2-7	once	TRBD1	CASSPDVTGGEQYF	TGTGCCAGCAGTCCGGACGTGACAGGGGGAGAGCAGTACTTC
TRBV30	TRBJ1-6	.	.	CAWSVGGAMDSPLHF	TGTGCCTGGAGTGTAGGGGGAGCTATGGATTCACCCCTCCACTTT
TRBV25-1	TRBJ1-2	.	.	CASSESGTVYGYTF	TGTGCCAGCAGTGAATCAGGGACGGTCTATGGCTACACCTTC
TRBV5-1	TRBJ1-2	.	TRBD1	CASSPDREVYGYTF	TGCGCCAGCAGCCCGGACAGGGAGGTCTATGGCTACACCTTC